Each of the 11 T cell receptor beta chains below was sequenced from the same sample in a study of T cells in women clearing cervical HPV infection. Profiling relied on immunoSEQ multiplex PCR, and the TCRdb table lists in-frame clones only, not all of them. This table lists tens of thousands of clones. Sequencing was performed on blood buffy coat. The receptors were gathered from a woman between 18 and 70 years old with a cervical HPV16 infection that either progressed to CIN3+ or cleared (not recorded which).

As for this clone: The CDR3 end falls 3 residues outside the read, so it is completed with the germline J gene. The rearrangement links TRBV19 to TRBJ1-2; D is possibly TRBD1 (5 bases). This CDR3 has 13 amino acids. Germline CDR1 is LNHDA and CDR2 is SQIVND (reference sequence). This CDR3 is CASSIRGDYDYTF. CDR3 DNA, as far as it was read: TGTGCCAGTAGTATTCGGGGGGACTACGAC.

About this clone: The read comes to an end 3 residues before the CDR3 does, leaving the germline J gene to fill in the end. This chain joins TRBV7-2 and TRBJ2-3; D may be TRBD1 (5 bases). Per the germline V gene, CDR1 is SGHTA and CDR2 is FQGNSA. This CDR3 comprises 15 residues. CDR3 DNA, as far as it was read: TGTGCCAGCAGCTTGGGCCAGGGCCGCAATCAGCCG. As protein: CASSLGQGRNQP. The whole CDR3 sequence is CASSLGQGRNQPQYF. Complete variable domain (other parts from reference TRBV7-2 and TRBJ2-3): GAGVSQSPSNKVTEKGKDVELRCDPISGHTALYWYRQSLGQGLEFLIYFQGNSAPDKSGLPSDRFSAERTGGSVSTLTIQRTQQEDSAVYLCASSLGQGRNQPQYFGPGTRLTVL.

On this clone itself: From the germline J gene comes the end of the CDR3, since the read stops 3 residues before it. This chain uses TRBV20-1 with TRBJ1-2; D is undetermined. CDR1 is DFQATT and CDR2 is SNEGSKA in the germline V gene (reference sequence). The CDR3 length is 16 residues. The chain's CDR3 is CSAVRSVAVYLETYTF. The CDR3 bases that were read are TGCAGTGCTGTGCGGTCGGTAGCGGTTTACTTAGAGACC.

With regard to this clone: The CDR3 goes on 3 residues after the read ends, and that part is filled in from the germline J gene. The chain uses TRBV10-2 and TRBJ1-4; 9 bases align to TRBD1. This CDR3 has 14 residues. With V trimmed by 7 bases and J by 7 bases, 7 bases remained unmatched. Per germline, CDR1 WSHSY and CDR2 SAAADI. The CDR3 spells CASTLGTGREKLFF. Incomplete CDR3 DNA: TGCGCCAGCACCCTCGGGACAGGGCGTGAAAAA.

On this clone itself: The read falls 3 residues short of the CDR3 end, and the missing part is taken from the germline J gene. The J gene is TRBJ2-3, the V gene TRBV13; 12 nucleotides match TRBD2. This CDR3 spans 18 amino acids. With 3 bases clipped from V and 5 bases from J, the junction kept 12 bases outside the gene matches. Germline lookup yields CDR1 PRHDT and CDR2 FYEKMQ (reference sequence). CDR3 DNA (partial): TGTGCCAGCAGCTTGACTAGCGGGAGCCCCGAAGGGGAAGATACG. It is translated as CASSLTSGSPEGEDT. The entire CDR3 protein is CASSLTSGSPEGEDTQYF.

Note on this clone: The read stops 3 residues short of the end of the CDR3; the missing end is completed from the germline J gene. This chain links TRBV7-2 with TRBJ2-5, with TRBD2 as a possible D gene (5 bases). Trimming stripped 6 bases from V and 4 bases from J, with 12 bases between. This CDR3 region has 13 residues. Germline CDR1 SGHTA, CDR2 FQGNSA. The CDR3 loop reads CASRRAMGETQYF. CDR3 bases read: TGTGCCAGCAGGCGGGCCATGGGAGAGACC.

CDR3 bases read: TGTGCCAGCAGTGAAATAAAATCGGGGCCC. Translation gives CASSEIKSGP. The entire CDR3 sequence reads CASSEIKSGPQHF. The gene calls are TRBV2 and TRBJ1-5; no definite D call. The CDR3 end falls 3 residues outside the read, so it is completed with the germline J gene. V gave up 2 bases and J gave up 9 bases, with 11 bases separating them. The CDR3 covers 13 residues. Germline CDR1 SNHLY, CDR2 FYNNEI.

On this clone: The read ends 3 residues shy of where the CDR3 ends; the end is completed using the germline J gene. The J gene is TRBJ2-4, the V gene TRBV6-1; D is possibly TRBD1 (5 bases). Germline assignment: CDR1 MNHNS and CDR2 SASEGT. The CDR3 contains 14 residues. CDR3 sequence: CASSDQGIAYGQYF. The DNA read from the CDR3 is TGTGCCAGCAGTGACCAGGGTATCGCCTATGGT.

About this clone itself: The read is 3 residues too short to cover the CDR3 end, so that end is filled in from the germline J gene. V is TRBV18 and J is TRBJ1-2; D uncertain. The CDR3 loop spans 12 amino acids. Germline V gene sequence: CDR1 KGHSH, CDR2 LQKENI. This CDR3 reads CASSSGIYDYTF. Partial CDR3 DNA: TGTGCCAGCTCGTCAGGTATTTACGAC. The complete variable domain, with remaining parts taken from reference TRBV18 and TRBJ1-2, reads NAGVMQNPRHLVRRRGQEARLRCSPMKGHSHVYWYRQLPEEGLKFMVYLQKENIIDESGMPKERFSAEFPKEGPSILRIQQVVRGDSAAYFCASSSGIYDYTFGSGTRLTVV.

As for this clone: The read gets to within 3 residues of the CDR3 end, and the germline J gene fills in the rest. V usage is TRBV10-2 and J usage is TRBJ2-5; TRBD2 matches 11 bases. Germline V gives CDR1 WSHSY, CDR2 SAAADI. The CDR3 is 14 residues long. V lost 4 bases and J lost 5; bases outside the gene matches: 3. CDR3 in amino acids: CASSATSGKETQYF. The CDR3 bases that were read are TGCGCCAGCAGTGCGACTAGCGGGAAGGAGACC.

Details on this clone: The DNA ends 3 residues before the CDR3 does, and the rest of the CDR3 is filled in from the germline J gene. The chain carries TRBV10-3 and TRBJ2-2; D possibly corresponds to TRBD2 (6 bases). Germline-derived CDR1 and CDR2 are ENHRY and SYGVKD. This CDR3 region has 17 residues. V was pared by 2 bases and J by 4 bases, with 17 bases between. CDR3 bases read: TGTGCCATCAGTGAGCCTTTAGGCGGGACTGTCACCGGGGAG. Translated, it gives CAISEPLGGTVTGE. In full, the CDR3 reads CAISEPLGGTVTGELFF.